This TCR beta chain was profiled in a study of T cells in Graves' hyperthyroidism and ophthalmopathy (dated by TCRdb to about 2019). For context, the study as a whole: Peripheral blood was collected at initial diagnosis, before any treatment. To identify TCR V-J signatures that set the groups apart, the researchers used a discovery cohort of 100 patients, made up of 40 to 45 with Graves' ophthalmopathy and 57 with stable Graves' hyperthyroidism. An independent validation cohort of around 19 hyperthyroidism patients and about 16 patients who later progressed to ophthalmopathy tested prospective prediction of ophthalmopathy. The approximately 100 discovery patients were divided at random into training and test sets in a 7:3 ratio. The study also compared thyroid tissue and blood T-cell repertoires from five or six Graves' hyperthyroidism patients. After blood sampling, hyperthyroidism patients were treated with methimazole at a starting dose of 30 mg daily, and ophthalmopathy patients were treated with high-dose intravenous methylprednisolone. The paper reports TCR Vbeta CDR3 sequencing of approximately 130 peripheral blood samples: some 41 ophthalmopathy, fewer than 85 hyperthyroidism and around 17 progressor patients. What the research found in general, with its limitations: Ophthalmopathy was separated from stable hyperthyroidism by a 13 V-J signature model, with about 88% sensitivity and roughly 81% specificity obtained in cross-validation and 80%/75% obtained in testing. Most expanded thyroid clonotypes (frequency above 0.001) were also found in blood, which suggests that blood repertoires may mirror thyroid immune responses. No statistical method was used to set the sample size in advance, and investigators knew the group allocation. During validation, the model predicted progression to ophthalmopathy a median of approximately 7 months ahead of onset, with around 71% sensitivity and under 85% specificity.

Graves' hyperthyroidism was defined as stable when no progression to ophthalmopathy occurred over 18 months of follow-up. Hyperthyroidism patients were aged 18 to 65 years and newly diagnosed, with disease duration of less than 2 months. Exclusion was applied to patients with uncontrolled infections, other autoimmune diseases, pregnancy or lactation. Diagnoses relied on clinical symptoms, serum thyroxine and TRAb, thyroid ultrasound and orbital computed tomography. PBMCs were isolated from 7.5 to 10 ml of fresh peripheral blood by Ficoll-Paque density gradient centrifugation. Total RNA was extracted using Trizol reagent, and RNA quality was assessed on an Agilent 2100 Bioanalyzer. Amplification of TCR beta CDR3 regions was carried out from RNA transcripts. For the first round of RT-PCR on the TCR CDR3, the HTBI primer set was used together with the Qiagen OneStep RT-PCR kit. Libraries were constructed in a second round of multiplex PCR, after which size selection and purification were performed. The libraries were sequenced on an Illumina HiSeq2000 using paired-end 100 bp reads. Per the source publication's procedure: SOAPnuke was used to process the raw data, removing reads that contained adapters or uncalled bases, had a mean Phred below 15, or lacked an exact match to the constant primer or identifier. COPE v1.2.5 was used to merge high-quality paired reads, and clonotypes were defined as unique nucleotide sequences. MiTCR v1.1 was used to align clonotypes to the IMGT TRBV, TRBD and TRBJ reference segments. Analysis was restricted to V-J combinations with a frequency above 0.0001, which covered approximately 99% of repertoires. The TCS score was defined as the ratio of F50 (clonal expansion) to E x V (chaos), calculated using BLOSUM62-based TCRdist between CDR3 peptides within each V-J. Welch's t-statistics and random forest reduced 500 to 650 V-J features to roughly 13, which were used in a naive Bayes classifier (R e1071). The Morisita-Horn index was used to measure how similar the thyroid and blood repertoires were. TCRdb reworked the public reads: Q25 trimming with fastp, MiXCR clone assembly, productive beta chains retained. Every CDR3 protein is listed once, alongside the most common genes and DNA of its rows. The V and J calls, along with clone size, are taken from TCRdb and not from the paper's own processing. The table for this sample lists hundreds of thousands of distinct CDR3 sequences; roughly 40% of them were counted only once. The leading ten clones occupy 7% to 10% of the sample.

For this clonotype: The target of this receptor is not known. A read error is possible here, since a much larger clone lies one base away.

Taken from cysteine to phenylalanine, the CDR3 has 15 residues. The sequence is cut down to CDR3 DNA, 45 bases in frame from base 1. The germline V gene sets CDR1 to SGHAT and CDR2 to FQNNGV. V trim: 5 bases; J trim: 2 bases; unmatched bases: 8. The sequenced sample consisted of blood. The source is a man aged 18 to 30 with Graves' hyperthyroidism. The rearranged chain carries TRBV11-2 and TRBJ2-5; TRBD2 fits 7 bases in the junction. The bases are TGTGCCAGCAGCGGACTAGGTAGCGGGCAAGAGACCCAGTACTTC. It translates as CASSGLGSGQETQYF.